These 18 T cell receptor beta chains came from one sample sequenced in a study of technical replicates of blood from several donors. Clones were read by immunoSEQ multiplex PCR, and TCRdb kept only the in-frame ones, dropping some. Of about 100,000 clones listed, over 95% are singletons. Sequenced material: T cells isolated from PBMCs. These receptors were taken from a human donor in good health.

The rearrangement links TRBV6-6 to TRBJ2-2; 8 nucleotides agree with TRBD2. V was pared by 7 bases and J by 4 bases, with 8 bases of the junction left unmatched. This CDR3 is 15 amino acids long. Germline loops: CDR1 MNHNY, CDR2 SVGAGI (reference sequence). In DNA, the CDR3 is TGTGCCAGCATCCCCCGGGGGGGCATCACCGGGGAGCTGTTTTTT. Protein sequence: CASIPRGGITGELFF.

The genes are TRBV11-2 and TRBJ1-1; the match to TRBD1 covers 10 bases. Germline V gene sequence: CDR1 SGHAT, CDR2 FQNNGV. This CDR3 is 15 amino acids long. Losses at the gene ends were 5 bases for V and 2 bases for J; bases not matched to a gene: 5. CDR3 loop: CASSEGTGDNTEAFF. CDR3 coding DNA: TGTGCCAGCAGCGAGGGGACAGGGGATAACACTGAAGCTTTCTTT.

This chain joins TRBV5-5 and TRBJ1-2, with D perhaps TRBD1 (5 bases). The CDR3 extends over 13 amino acids. Per the germline V gene, CDR1 is SGHKS and CDR2 is YYEKEE (reference sequence). V lost 1 base, J lost 3 bases, and 7 bases lay in between. CDR3 nucleotides: TGTGCCAGCAGCTTGACAGGTTACTATGGCTACACCTTC. Its translation: CASSLTGYYGYTF.

V gene TRBV18 combines with J gene TRBJ1-1; 8 bases align to TRBD1. Per germline, CDR1 KGHSH and CDR2 LQKENI. The junction had 3 bases not matched to a gene; V was cut back by 3 bases and J by 0 bases. This CDR3 comprises 15 residues. CDR3 DNA: TGTGCCAGCTCACCTCAGGGGGCCTTGAACACTGAAGCTTTCTTT. Encoded protein: CASSPQGALNTEAFF.

The chain couples TRBV5-1 to TRBJ2-5; 11 bases line up with TRBD1. J gave up 0 bases and V 7 bases, and 5 bases lay outside the gene matches. In germline, CDR1 is SGHRS, CDR2 YFSETQ. CDR3 length: 15 amino acids. Written as DNA, the CDR3 is TGCGCCAGCCGTGGGACAGGGGGTTACCAAGAGACCCAGTACTTC. The encoded protein is CASRGTGGYQETQYF.

The chain employs TRBV5-1 and TRBJ1-4; D ambiguous. This CDR3 is 15 amino acids long. Germline-derived CDR1 and CDR2 are SGHRS and YFSETQ. Deletions cut 1 base from V and 5 bases from J, with 12 bases between. CDR3 in amino acids: CASSLMPGENEKLFF. In DNA form, the CDR3 reads TGCGCCAGCAGCTTGATGCCCGGGGAAAATGAAAAACTGTTTTTT. Variable domain in full (rest from reference TRBV5-1 and TRBJ1-4): KAGVTQTPRYLIKTRGQQVTLSCSPISGHRSVSWYQQTPGQGLQFLFEYFSETQRNKGNFPGRFSGRQFSNSRSEMNVSTLELGDSALYLCASSLMPGENEKLFFGSGTQLSVL.

The chain links TRBV6-5 to TRBJ2-7, with D perhaps TRBD2 (6 bases). Germline CDR1 MNHEY, CDR2 SVGAGI. The CDR3 length is 14 residues. V was trimmed by 6 bases and J by 6 bases, leaving 18 bases between them. Written as DNA, the CDR3 is TGTGCCAGCAGCAACAGTCCGGGGAGGAGCGAGCAGTACTTC. Protein: CASSNSPGRSEQYF.

This clone was counted once. The chain has TRBV5-1 and TRBJ2-3; weak D call: TRBD2 (6 bases). Germline lookup yields CDR1 SGHRS and CDR2 YFSETQ. The CDR3 length is 15 residues. Trimming left V 4 bases short and J 0 bases short, with 12 bases between. CDR3 amino acids: CASSQISGSTDTQYF. As DNA, the CDR3 is TGCGCCAGCAGCCAAATTAGCGGTAGCACAGATACGCAGTATTTT.

V is TRBV9 and J is TRBJ1-1, with 7 nucleotides matching TRBD1. Germline CDR1 SGDLS, CDR2 YYNGEE. CDR3 size: 16 residues. Trimming removed 2 bases from V and 6 bases from J; junction bases left unmatched: 13. The chain's CDR3 is CASSVPKDRSWAEAFF. CDR3 bases: TGTGCCAGCAGCGTCCCAAAGGACAGGTCTTGGGCTGAAGCTTTCTTT.

V gene TRBV27 combines with J gene TRBJ1-4; 7 bases match TRBD1. The CDR3 consists of 14 residues. Germline V CDR1 and CDR2: MNHEY, SMNVEV (reference sequence). V shed 4 bases, J shed 5 bases, and the junction held 4 bases outside the gene matches. The CDR3 DNA sequence: TGTGCCAGCAGTTCCCCGACAGGGAATGAAAAACTGTTTTTT. Translating it yields CASSSPTGNEKLFF.

This sequence joins TRBV7-3 and TRBJ1-3; no clear D gene. CDR3 length equals 13 residues. Germline V gives CDR1 SGHTA, CDR2 FQGTGA. Between the trimmed V and J ends, which lost 4 bases and 3 bases, there was a span of 7 bases. The CDR3 loop reads CASSSRDGNTIYF. The CDR3 DNA is TGTGCCAGCAGCTCCCGAGATGGAAACACCATATATTTT.

V gene TRBV6-1 combines with J gene TRBJ2-1; 13 bases are a match to TRBD2. V was clipped by 4 bases and J by 7 bases; unmatched bases: 4. Looked up from germline, CDR1 is MNHNS and CDR2 is SASEGT. The CDR3 sequence is 15 residues long. CDR3 in DNA: TGTGCCAGCAGTGTGAAACTAGCGGGAGGGAATGAGCAGTTCTTC. It yields the protein CASSVKLAGGNEQFF.

The DNA of the CDR3 is TGTGCCAGCAGTTCCCCGAATTCAGTACAGGGTGAAGTCCTGTTTTTT. Translating gives CASSSPNSVQGEVLFF. The chain combines TRBV6-5 with TRBJ2-2, with a possible D match to TRBD1 (6 bases). CDR1 and CDR2 from the germline V gene are MNHEY and SVGAGI. This CDR3 region has 16 residues. Trimming took 4 bases from V and 14 from J, leaving 26 bases between them.

The DNA for the CDR3 is TGTGCCAGCAGGAACTACGGTACTGAAGCTTTCTTT. Encoded protein: CASRNYGTEAFF. The chain is built from TRBV6-5 and TRBJ1-1, with no clear D. The V end was cut by 6 bases, the J end by 5 bases, with 10 bases between. Germline values: CDR1 MNHEY, CDR2 SVGAGI. The CDR3 loop spans 12 amino acids.

V is TRBV21-1 and J is TRBJ2-5; the table's D call TRBD1 went unverified against the DNA. TRBV21-1 has pseudogene status. The CDR3 is made up of 13 amino acids. The CDR3 spells CATSASGQETQYF. The CDR3 region has the DNA TGTGCCACCTCTGCGTCAGGCCAAGAGACCCAGTACTTC.

V gene TRBV9 combines with J gene TRBJ2-7, with D possibly matching TRBD1 (6 bases). Trimming stripped 4 bases from V and 5 bases from J, with 19 bases between. This CDR3 spans 15 amino acids. CDR1 and CDR2 (germline): SGDLS, YYNGEE. Here the CDR3 DNA reads TGTGCCAGCAGCCCCTATGGGGCACAGGGCCACGAGCAGTACTTC. Translated: CASSPYGAQGHEQYF.

This chain links TRBV4-1 with TRBJ1-5; 9 bases fit TRBD1. This CDR3 spans 16 amino acids. The germline V gene has CDR1 MGHRA and CDR2 YSYEKL. J was trimmed by 6 bases and V by 0 bases; bases with no gene match: 6. In nucleotides, the CDR3 is TGCGCCAGCAGCCAAGATGGAGGGACAGGGAGTCAGCCCCAGCATTTT. Translating gives CASSQDGGTGSQPQHF.

The gene calls are TRBV6-1 and TRBJ2-7; 8 bases match TRBD2. The germline V gene encodes CDR1 MNHNS and CDR2 SASEGT. This CDR3 has 18 residues. The trim removed 0 bases at V and 0 bases at J, leaving 10 bases unmatched. DNA for the CDR3: TGTGCCAGCAGTGAAGCGGCGGGGGGATACCTCAACTCCTACGAGCAGTACTTC. Protein product: CASSEAAGGYLNSYEQYF.